This T cell receptor beta chain was sequenced in a study of T-cell reconstitution after alpha-beta-depleted transplantation in children. There are a few counts of this clonotype. V lost 0 bases and J lost 5, with 17 bases in between. Germline V gives CDR1 SGHRS, CDR2 YFSETQ. The CDR3 spans 16 residues. The TCRbeta library incorporated unique molecular identifiers. TCRdb itself ran the PCR reads through MiXCR, one entry per CDR3 protein. The profile covers roughly 190,000 distinct CDR3 sequences, with roughly 15% appearing a single time and roughly 13% taken by the ten largest. This TCR derives from a human donor who donated a stem cell graft to a child with acute lymphoblastic leukemia. The sample here was PBMCs from the stem cell graft donor, taken from the stem cell graft. The rearrangement joins TRBV5-1 to TRBJ2-5; tentatively, D is TRBD2 (7 bases). Here the CDR3 DNA reads TGCGCCAGCAGCTTGGCCGGGGGGCGCGGTGGTGAGACCCAGTACTTC. Its translation is CASSLAGGRGGETQYF.